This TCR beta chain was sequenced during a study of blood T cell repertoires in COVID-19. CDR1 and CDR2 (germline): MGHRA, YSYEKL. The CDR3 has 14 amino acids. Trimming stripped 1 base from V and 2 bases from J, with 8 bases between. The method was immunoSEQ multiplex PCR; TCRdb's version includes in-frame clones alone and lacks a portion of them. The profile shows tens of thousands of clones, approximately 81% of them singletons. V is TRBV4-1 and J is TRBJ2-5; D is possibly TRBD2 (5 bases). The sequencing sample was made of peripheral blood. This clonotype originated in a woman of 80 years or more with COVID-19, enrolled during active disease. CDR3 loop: CASSQALAQETQYF. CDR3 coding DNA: TGCGCCAGCAGCCAAGCCTTAGCGCAAGAGACCCAGTACTTC.